These T cell receptor beta chains were read from a single sample in a study of cytomegalovirus exposure and HLA in healthy donors. Libraries were prepared by immunoSEQ multiplex PCR; TCRdb keeps only in-frame clonotypes and omits some of them. This sample carries about 140,000 clones, around 81% of them seen once, and the ten largest clones take 6.8%. Sequenced input: PBMCs. The receptors come from a man aged 40-50 years in good health and CMV-seropositive. Each CDR3 is given with its conserved first and last residue. The D gene is left open where the match is weak. Clone size is stated in some rows and not others, as once, few, many or a class when expanded.

TRBJ2-1,TRBD2,.,TRBV5-1,CASSLIGWRGLYNEQFF,TGCGCCAGCAGCTTGATCGGCTGGCGGGGGTTGTACAATGAGCAGTTCTTC
TRBJ1-6,.,.,TRBV5-4,CATRYFSQGPLHF,TGTGCCACACGGTACTTCTCGCAGGGACCCCTCCACTTT
TRBJ2-7,TRBD2,few,TRBV4-1,CASSQGPQIGGRAYEQYF,TGCGCCAGCAGCCAAGGTCCCCAGATTGGCGGGAGGGCTTACGAGCAGTACTTC
TRBJ2-2,.,once,TRBV6-5,CASSYSGAAGELFF,TGTGCCAGCAGTTACTCTGGGGCGGCCGGGGAGCTGTTTTTT
TRBJ1-2,TRBD1,.,TRBV10-3,CAIGTGGAYGYTF,TGTGCCATCGGGACAGGGGGCGCGTATGGCTACACCTTC
TRBJ2-3,.,.,TRBV5-4,CASRGGGRDSHTDTQYF,TGTGCCAGCAGGGGAGGGGGTAGGGACTCTCACACAGATACGCAGTATTTT
TRBJ2-1,.,once,TRBV5-1,CASSLPSNEQFF,TGCGCCAGCAGCCTCCCGAGCAATGAGCAGTTCTTC
TRBJ2-1,TRBD1,.,TRBV4-3,CASSQPGTGNNEQFF,TGCGCCAGCAGCCAACCCGGGACAGGGAACAATGAGCAGTTCTTC
TRBJ2-2,TRBD2,.,TRBV5-1,CASSSTSDPNTGELFF,TGCGCCAGCAGCTCAACTAGCGACCCTAACACCGGGGAGCTGTTTTTT
TRBJ1-5,TRBD1,.,TRBV6-6,CASSTPGQGQPQHF,TGTGCCAGCAGTACCCCGGGACAGGGTCAGCCCCAGCATTTT
TRBJ1-2,.,.,TRBV4-2,CASSQDRGGGGYTF,TGTGCCAGCAGCCAAGATCGGGGAGGAGGAGGCTACACCTTC
TRBJ2-2,.,.,TRBV13,CASSWGTGNTGELFF,TGTGCCAGCAGCTGGGGAACAGGGAACACCGGGGAGCTGTTTTTT
TRBJ1-2,.,.,TRBV6-5,CASSSAGGSVGGYTF,TGTGCCAGCAGTTCTGCCGGGGGATCAGTTGGTGGCTACACCTTC
TRBJ2-7,.,.,TRBV4-3,CASSQEWGPAYEQYF,TGCGCCAGCAGCCAAGAATGGGGGCCGGCCTACGAGCAGTACTTC
TRBJ1-2,.,.,TRBV18,CASSREGSHGYTF,TGTGCCAGCTCTCGGGAGGGATCTCATGGCTACACCTTC
TRBJ2-6,.,.,TRBV29-1,CSVESVGANVLTF,TGCAGCGTTGAATCGGTTGGGGCCAACGTCCTGACTTTC
TRBJ1-2,TRBD1,.,TRBV7-9,CASSLGRQGDYGYTF,TGTGCCAGCAGCTTAGGAAGACAGGGGGACTATGGCTACACCTTC
TRBJ1-4,TRBD1,.,TRBV7-8,CASSSGQGSSYEKLFF,TGTGCCAGCAGCTCTGGACAGGGCTCTTCATATGAAAAACTGTTTTTT
TRBJ1-2,.,.,TRBV29-1,CSVGPGLYGYTF,TGCAGCGTTGGGCCAGGGCTCTATGGCTACACCTTC
TRBJ2-7,TRBD1,.,TRBV7-9,CASSLRDRGATYEQYF,TGTGCCAGCAGCCTCCGGGACAGGGGGGCGACCTACGAGCAGTACTTC
TRBJ2-1,.,.,TRBV18,CASSPRVGGPGYNEQFF,TGTGCCAGCTCACCACGGGTGGGAGGCCCAGGCTACAATGAGCAGTTCTTC
TRBJ2-3,.,.,TRBV5-4,CASSPGFTDTQYF,TGTGCCAGCAGCCCGGGGTTCACAGATACGCAGTATTTT
TRBJ2-5,TRBD2,few,TRBV11-2,CASSPPGGRGETQYF,TGTGCCAGCAGCCCGCCGGGGGGGAGAGGAGAGACCCAGTACTTC
TRBJ2-7,.,.,TRBV7-9,CASSFYGGLLPYEQYF,TGTGCCAGCAGCTTTTACGGCGGCCTGTTACCCTACGAGCAGTACTTC